This is a list of T cell receptor beta chains from one sample in a study of blood T cell repertoires in COVID-19. Assay used: immunoSEQ multiplex PCR; TCRdb lists only in-frame clones, some missing. This sample has about 140,000 clones, with 80% found just once. The sequenced sample was peripheral blood. The receptors were gathered from a man aged 70-80 years who had recovered from COVID-19. Each CDR3 is given with its conserved first and last residue. Fields, in order: J gene, V gene, CDR3 protein.

j_gene: TRBJ2-7
v_gene: TRBV7-2
CDR3aa: CASSLNSGSRNEQYF

j_gene: TRBJ2-1
v_gene: TRBV7-9
CDR3aa: CASSLTGQGFNEQFF

j_gene: TRBJ2-3
v_gene: TRBV4-1
CDR3aa: CASSQPPRAQYF

j_gene: TRBJ2-7
v_gene: TRBV15
CDR3aa: CATSPEPGQGAWEQYF

j_gene: TRBJ2-3
v_gene: TRBV29-1
CDR3aa: CSVEPRDNTDTQYF

j_gene: TRBJ1-5
v_gene: TRBV9
CDR3aa: CASSNGGGNQPQHF

j_gene: TRBJ2-2
v_gene: TRBV6-6
CDR3aa: CASSYSPPDRSGELFF

j_gene: TRBJ2-2
v_gene: TRBV5-1
CDR3aa: CASSPGDRYTGELFF

j_gene: TRBJ1-6
v_gene: TRBV11-2
CDR3aa: CASSRLSSYNSPLHF

j_gene: TRBJ2-7
v_gene: TRBV7-2
CDR3aa: CASSSTGAYEQYF

j_gene: TRBJ2-3
v_gene: TRBV10-3
CDR3aa: CAISESGRTQYF

j_gene: TRBJ1-1
v_gene: TRBV7-9
CDR3aa: CASKTQGFDTEAFF

j_gene: TRBJ2-2
v_gene: TRBV6-5
CDR3aa: CASSYWADSPTGELFF

j_gene: TRBJ2-1
v_gene: TRBV12-3/TRBV12-4
CDR3aa: CASSLGRNNEQFF

j_gene: TRBJ2-2
v_gene: TRBV30
CDR3aa: CAWSVSSPGELFF

j_gene: TRBJ1-1
v_gene: TRBV30
CDR3aa: CAWSAEQGYGTEAFF

j_gene: TRBJ2-1
v_gene: TRBV5-1
CDR3aa: CASRPGADYNEQFF

j_gene: TRBJ2-4
v_gene: TRBV11-2
CDR3aa: CASSDGSVHIQYF

j_gene: TRBJ1-2
v_gene: TRBV6-5
CDR3aa: CASSHKTGDGYTF

j_gene: TRBJ2-1
v_gene: TRBV9
CDR3aa: CASSVAGTTYNEQFF

j_gene: TRBJ1-2
v_gene: TRBV7-9
CDR3aa: CASSLGDDRLYGYTF

j_gene: TRBJ2-7
v_gene: TRBV19
CDR3aa: CASSIVFSGSLTYEQYF

j_gene: TRBJ2-7
v_gene: TRBV3-1/TRBV3-2
CDR3aa: CASSQGGQGRGEQYF

j_gene: TRBJ2-6
v_gene: TRBV5-1
CDR3aa: CASREGYRDSGANVLTF

j_gene: TRBJ1-4
v_gene: TRBV6-5
CDR3aa: CASWNGIGGKLFF

j_gene: TRBJ2-3
v_gene: TRBV3-1/TRBV3-2
CDR3aa: CASSPTGEGDLTDTQYF

j_gene: TRBJ2-2
v_gene: TRBV27
CDR3aa: CASSALTSAKPDTGELFF

j_gene: TRBJ2-2
v_gene: TRBV7-3
CDR3aa: CASSRSSEQELFF

j_gene: TRBJ2-7
v_gene: TRBV5-6
CDR3aa: CASSSQGFYEQYF

j_gene: TRBJ2-7
v_gene: TRBV5-8
CDR3aa: CASSLADAYEQYF

j_gene: TRBJ2-3
v_gene: TRBV15
CDR3aa: CATSRGPGDTQYF

j_gene: TRBJ2-7
v_gene: TRBV27
CDR3aa: CASSLKPGTGGNRYRQYF

j_gene: TRBJ2-7
v_gene: TRBV12-3/TRBV12-4
CDR3aa: CASRRGGYEQYF

j_gene: TRBJ2-2
v_gene: TRBV24-1
CDR3aa: CATSGTSGGTTSTGELFF

j_gene: TRBJ1-2
v_gene: TRBV30
CDR3aa: CAWSVLPQGSYTF

j_gene: TRBJ2-7
v_gene: TRBV6-5
CDR3aa: CASSYSTPRRYEQYF

j_gene: TRBJ1-4
v_gene: TRBV4-1
CDR3aa: CASSQGRLKKSKKLFF

j_gene: TRBJ1-5
v_gene: TRBV18
CDR3aa: CASRGGLSQPQHF

j_gene: TRBJ1-5
v_gene: TRBV5-1
CDR3aa: CASSWDRGQPQHF

j_gene: TRBJ1-5
v_gene: TRBV5-8
CDR3aa: CASSLRGAGQPQHF

j_gene: TRBJ1-2
v_gene: TRBV30
CDR3aa: CAWSEAERSYGYTF

j_gene: TRBJ2-5
v_gene: TRBV27
CDR3aa: CASKTGVGQETQYF

j_gene: TRBJ2-7
v_gene: TRBV11-2
CDR3aa: CASSPDRIYEQYF

j_gene: TRBJ1-2
v_gene: TRBV27
CDR3aa: CASSQRQGIDYGYTF

j_gene: TRBJ2-1
v_gene: TRBV11-3
CDR3aa: CASSHGLGLKYNEQFF

j_gene: TRBJ2-7
v_gene: TRBV7-2
CDR3aa: CASSSSPGTGIFEQYF

j_gene: TRBJ2-2
v_gene: TRBV27
CDR3aa: CASSSGPLRTGENTGELFF